Listed here are 24 T cell receptor beta chains from one sample, sequenced in a study of T-cell reconstitution after alpha-beta-depleted transplantation in children. A library of TCRbeta sequences, prepared with unique molecular identifiers, was generated. TCRdb reprocessed the PCR reads via MiXCR and lists one record per CDR3 protein. The sample has approximately 510,000 distinct CDR3 sequences; around 18% are singletons. This sample comprised PBMCs from the stem cell graft donor, obtained from the stem cell graft. Source of these receptors: a human donor who donated a stem cell graft to a child with acute lymphoblastic leukemia.

The genes are TRBV27 and TRBJ1-5; D not certain. Trimming removed 3 bases from V and 2 bases from J, with 11 bases in between. The germline V gene has CDR1 MNHEY and CDR2 SMNVEV (reference sequence). This CDR3 comprises 15 residues. CDR3 DNA sequence: TGTGCCAGCAGTTTTGATGGGTTCGGCAATCAGCCCCAGCATTTT. Translated: CASSFDGFGNQPQHF.

This rearrangement joins TRBV10-2 to TRBJ2-1; 8 positions match TRBD2. The ends lost 6 bases at V and 9 bases at J; junction bases unmatched: 19. This CDR3 region has 17 residues. Germline V gene data show CDR1 as WSHSY and CDR2 as SAAADI. CDR3 sequence: CASRGGVAGIPRVEQFF. The DNA of the CDR3 is TGCGCCAGCAGGGGTGGGGTAGCGGGAATCCCGAGGGTTGAGCAGTTCTTC.

Only a few counts were recorded for this clonotype. The rearrangement uses TRBV7-9 and TRBJ2-3; D may be TRBD2 (6 bases). The V gene lost 4 bases and the J gene lost 6 bases, with 14 bases spanning the gap. CDR3 size: 14 residues. CDR1 SEHNR and CDR2 FQNEAQ come from the germline V gene (reference sequence). As DNA, the CDR3 is TGTGCCAGCAGCTGGCTCAGGGAGGAGGATACGCAGTATTTT. Protein sequence: CASSWLREEDTQYF. The variable domain in full, completed from reference TRBV7-9 and TRBJ2-3, reads DTGVSQNPRHKITKRGQNVTFRCDPISEHNRLYWYRQTLGQGPEFLTYFQNEAQLEKSRLLSDRFSAERPKGSFSTLEIQRTEQGDSAMYLCASSWLREEDTQYFGPGTRLTVL.

The rearrangement uses TRBV7-8 and TRBJ1-1; D not resolved. Germline-derived CDR1 and CDR2 are SGHVS and FQNEAQ. The CDR3 runs 14 residues. V lost 3 bases and J lost 1, with 9 bases in between. The CDR3 DNA follows: TGTGCCAGCAGCTTGGACTTCTGGAACACTGAAGCTTTCTTT. It codes for CASSLDFWNTEAFF.

The sample holds a few counts of this clonotype. This sequence joins TRBV20-1 and TRBJ2-5; D gene ambiguous. V was trimmed by 6 bases and J by 5 bases, leaving 16 bases between them. The CDR3 is 13 residues long. Germline V gene lookup returns CDR1 DFQATT and CDR2 SNEGSKA (reference sequence). CDR3 DNA: TGCAGTGCACCCGGGCCACAACGCGAGACCCAGTACTTC. Translation: CSAPGPQRETQYF.

This clonotype was found a few times. The genes are TRBV29-1 and TRBJ1-2; no definite D call. Germline CDR1 SQVTM, CDR2 ANQGSEA. The CDR3 runs to 13 residues. V was pared by 5 bases and J by 2 bases, with 12 bases between. CDR3 in amino acids: CSVYMGLNYGYTF. The CDR3 DNA sequence: TGCAGCGTTTACATGGGATTGAACTATGGCTACACCTTC.

In its sample, this clonotype was seen a few times. V and J are TRBV6-5 and TRBJ2-7, with a tentative D call TRBD1 (5 bases). The germline gives CDR1 MNHEY, CDR2 SVGAGI. CDR3 size: 12 residues. V gave up 10 bases and J gave up 3 bases, with 13 bases separating them. This CDR3 is CATSTANYEQYF. Here the CDR3 DNA reads TGTGCCACTTCGACAGCTAACTACGAGCAGTACTTC.

This clonotype was detected only a few times. This chain connects TRBV6-1 to TRBJ2-7; 15 nucleotides agree with TRBD2. Germline V gives CDR1 MNHNS, CDR2 SASEGT. V was clipped by 3 bases and J by 3 bases; unmatched bases: 3. This CDR3 is built from 16 residues. The CDR3 is CASSEGLAGGSYEQYF. CDR3 DNA sequence: TGTGCCAGCAGTGAGGGACTAGCGGGGGGAAGCTACGAGCAGTACTTC.

This clonotype was detected many times. The chain has TRBV7-2 and TRBJ1-2, with D hard to call. V shed 1 base and J shed 0 bases, with 24 bases lying between them. This CDR3 region has 20 residues. CDR1 SGHTA and CDR2 FQGNSA come from the germline V gene. This chain's CDR3 is CASSLVALRNRRPSNYGYTF. The DNA for the CDR3 is TGTGCCAGCAGCTTAGTCGCTCTACGGAACCGGCGACCTTCTAACTATGGCTACACCTTC.

This clonotype was seen only a few times. J is TRBJ1-6 and V is TRBV27; a weak D match, TRBD1 (6 bases). The CDR3 runs to 15 residues. The V and J ends lost 6 bases and 7 bases respectively, with 16 bases between them. CDR1 and CDR2 (germline): MNHEY, SMNVEV (reference sequence). The CDR3 sequence is CASRVAGVYNSPLHF. CDR3 DNA sequence: TGTGCCAGCAGAGTCGCAGGGGTATACAATTCACCCCTCCACTTT.

J is TRBJ1-1 and V is TRBV11-2, with TRBD1 matching over 9 bases. CDR1 SGHAT and CDR2 FQNNGV come from the germline V gene. V lost 3 bases, J lost 4 bases, and 6 bases stayed unmatched. The CDR3 totals 15 residues. CDR3 nucleotide sequence: TGTGCCAGCAGCTTTTTTGGGGACAGGGTCACTGAAGCTTTCTTT. Translation gives CASSFFGDRVTEAFF.

This chain links TRBV6-4 with TRBJ1-2; D gene unclear. Germline values: CDR1 MRHNA, CDR2 SNTAGT. V gave up 0 bases and J gave up 8 bases, with 10 bases separating them. The CDR3 has 13 residues. The CDR3 region has the DNA TGTGCCAGCAGTGACTCGACCTTTGGCGGCTACACCTTC. Protein: CASSDSTFGGYTF.

J is TRBJ2-1 and V is TRBV5-1; the match to TRBD2 covers 8 bases. This CDR3 is 13 amino acids long. The V and J ends lost 7 bases and 8 bases, in that order; junction bases with no gene match: 8. Germline CDR1 reads SGHRS; CDR2 reads YFSETQ. The DNA for the CDR3 is TGCGCCAGCGCCAGCGGGAGAGGAGATGAGCAGTTCTTC. Translation gives CASASGRGDEQFF.

This clonotype has a handful of counts. The chain is built from TRBV4-1 and TRBJ2-7; no definite D call. CDR3 length equals 13 residues. Trimming stripped 4 bases from V and 4 bases from J, with 11 bases between. Per germline, CDR1 MGHRA and CDR2 YSYEKL. The CDR3 coding sequence is TGCGCCAGCAGCCTCCAGGCGGAATACGAGCAGTACTTC. It is translated as CASSLQAEYEQYF.

The rearrangement uses TRBV5-1 and TRBJ2-7; D is possibly TRBD1 (6 bases). Germline CDR1 reads SGHRS; CDR2 reads YFSETQ. Between the trimmed V and J ends, which lost 1 base and 2 bases, there was a span of 10 bases. The length of the CDR3 is 14 residues. The CDR3 DNA is TGCGCCAGCAGCTTGCAACAGGGCCCCTACGAGCAGTACTTC. Amino acids: CASSLQQGPYEQYF. The complete variable domain, with remaining parts taken from reference TRBV5-1 and TRBJ2-7, reads KAGVTQTPRYLIKTRGQQVTLSCSPISGHRSVSWYQQTPGQGLQFLFEYFSETQRNKGNFPGRFSGRQFSNSRSEMNVSTLELGDSALYLCASSLQQGPYEQYFGPGTRLTVT.

The chain uses TRBV3-1 and TRBJ2-7; D is unresolved. Between the trimmed V and J ends, which lost 3 bases and 7 bases, there was a span of 16 bases. Germline lookup yields CDR1 LGHDT and CDR2 YNNKEL (reference sequence). The CDR3 spans 14 residues. The CDR3 sequence is CASSHGAAWTEQYF. CDR3 in DNA: TGTGCCAGCAGCCATGGAGCAGCATGGACGGAGCAGTACTTC.

This clonotype appeared a few times. The V gene is TRBV29-1, the J gene TRBJ2-1; 12 bases match TRBD2. Trimming removed 3 bases from V and 6 bases from J; junction bases left unmatched: 12. The germline CDR1 and CDR2 sequences are SQVTM and ANQGSEA. The CDR3 totals 17 residues. CDR3 nucleotides: TGCAGCGTTGACGAACCCTTGACTAGCGGGAGAATCAATGAGCAGTTCTTC. Translation gives CSVDEPLTSGRINEQFF.

The chain recombines TRBV4-2 with TRBJ2-5; D is perhaps TRBD1 or TRBD2 (5 bases each). V lost 10 bases and J lost 1, with 10 bases in between. Germline V lookup: CDR1 LGHNA, CDR2 YNFKEQ. The CDR3 runs to 12 residues. CDR3 coding DNA: TGTGCCACGGGGCAGCTCCAAGAGACCCAGTACTTC. Translated: CATGQLQETQYF.

In this sample, this clonotype turned up a few times. This sequence joins TRBV30 and TRBJ2-7, with 7 bases lining up with TRBD2. CDR1 and CDR2 (germline): GTSNPN, SVGIG (reference sequence). V shed 1 base and J 6 bases; nucleotides not matched to a gene: 15. The CDR3 loop spans 16 amino acids. CDR3: CAWSGLAATSYFEQYF. The CDR3 DNA is TGTGCCTGGAGTGGACTAGCAGCCACGAGCTACTTCGAGCAGTACTTC.

This clonotype was counted once. The rearrangement joins TRBV4-1 to TRBJ2-3, with D possibly being TRBD1 or TRBD2 (5 bases each). This CDR3 region has 14 residues. V lost 2 bases and J lost 4, with 10 bases in between. CDR1 is MGHRA and CDR2 is YSYEKL in the germline V gene. The CDR3 sequence is CASSQLGVADTQYF. CDR3 DNA sequence: TGCGCCAGCAGCCAATTGGGGGTCGCAGATACGCAGTATTTT.

The sample holds a few counts of this clonotype. This rearrangement joins TRBV5-1 to TRBJ2-3; possible D gene TRBD2, 6 bases. V was trimmed by 2 bases and J by 0 bases, leaving 16 bases between them. There are 17 residues in the CDR3. Germline V gene lookup returns CDR1 SGHRS and CDR2 YFSETQ. The chain's CDR3 is CASSLPTGGSSTDTQYF. CDR3 DNA: TGCGCCAGCAGCTTACCCACCGGGGGATCTAGCACAGATACGCAGTATTTT.

This clonotype was seen more than once but under ten times. The V call is TRBV4-1, the J call TRBJ2-7, with D possibly TRBD2 on 6 matching bases. The CDR3 consists of 15 residues. The V gene lost 3 bases and the J gene lost 5 bases, with 17 bases spanning the gap. Germline CDR1 MGHRA, CDR2 YSYEKL. DNA for the CDR3: TGCGCCAGCAGCCAGACGGAAGCGGGCCAGAACGAGCAGTACTTC. Encoded protein: CASSQTEAGQNEQYF.

This chain connects TRBV5-6 to TRBJ2-5; D gene uncertain. Trimming pared 0 bases from V and 4 bases from J, leaving 10 bases between. The CDR3 has 14 amino acids. Germline CDR1 SGHDT, CDR2 YYEEEE. As DNA, the CDR3 is TGTGCCAGCAGCTTGGGGCTATTCCTAGAGACCCAGTACTTC. It is translated as CASSLGLFLETQYF.

This clonotype occurred a few times. The chain links TRBV3-1 to TRBJ2-6, with D unresolved. Trimming left V 8 bases short and J 0 bases short, with 8 bases between. Per germline, CDR1 LGHDT and CDR2 YNNKEL (reference sequence). The CDR3 loop spans 14 amino acids. CDR3 protein: CASGASSGANVLTF. The CDR3 DNA reads as TGTGCCAGCGGCGCTTCCTCTGGGGCCAACGTCCTGACTTTC.